These 32 T cell receptor beta chains share one sample of origin, sequenced in a study of identical twins. One entry per CDR3 protein, called by TCRdb with MiXCR from the 5' RACE reads. Of about 890,000 distinct CDR3 sequences listed, roughly 12% are singletons. Another study also made use of these data, one on yellow fever vaccine responses in identical twins.

The source material was PBMCs. The receptors come from a woman aged 18-30 years in good health.

The chain employs TRBV20-1 and TRBJ2-1, with 8 bases fitting TRBD2. Germline CDR1 reads DFQATT; CDR2 reads SNEGSKA (reference sequence). J was trimmed by 3 bases and V by 8 bases; bases with no gene match: 6. This CDR3 is built from 13 residues. CDR3: CSSGSTIYNEQFF. The CDR3 DNA follows: TGCAGTAGCGGGAGCACTATCTACAATGAGCAGTTCTTC.

This clonotype has a count of ten or more. The CDR3 spells CASSLWGADTQYF. The CDR3 DNA follows: TGTGCCAGCAGTTTATGGGGGGCAGATACGCAGTATTTT. The chain has TRBV12-3 or TRBV12-4 and TRBJ2-3; TRBD2 is a possible D gene (6 bases). V lost 2 bases and J 4 bases, leaving 7 bases between the germline ends. There are 13 residues in the CDR3.

This clonotype was seen a few times. The J gene is TRBJ2-3, the V gene TRBV12-3 or TRBV12-4; D may be TRBD2 (6 bases). This CDR3 region has 16 residues. Between the trimmed V and J ends, which lost 10 bases and 6 bases, there was a span of 26 bases. This chain's CDR3 is CAISSGRGGLQDTQYF. CDR3 nucleotide sequence: TGTGCCATCTCCTCCGGTCGGGGAGGCCTGCAGGATACGCAGTATTTT.

The chain joins TRBV3-1 to TRBJ2-7; 8 nucleotides line up with TRBD2. The CDR3 consists of 17 residues. Germline V lookup: CDR1 LGHDT, CDR2 YNNKEL (reference sequence). The ends lost 1 base at V and 6 bases at J; junction bases unmatched: 14. For the CDR3, the DNA is TGTGCCAGCAGCCAAGGGTTCCCGGGACTAGAGAGTTTCGAGCAGTACTTC. This gives the protein CASSQGFPGLESFEQYF.

This clonotype was observed a handful of times. V gene TRBV4-1 combines with J gene TRBJ2-3, with D unresolved. Trimming left V 1 base short and J 5 bases short, with 7 bases between. The CDR3 is made up of 13 amino acids. From germline, CDR1 is MGHRA and CDR2 YSYEKL. CDR3 coding DNA: TGCGCCAGCAGCCAAGGATGGGTAGATACGCAGTATTTT. Its protein product is CASSQGWVDTQYF.

This clonotype was observed a handful of times. This CDR3 reads CASSLLAGGVPYNEQFF. The CDR3 DNA is TGTGCCAGCAGCCTCCTAGCGGGCGGGGTCCCCTACAATGAGCAGTTCTTC. The genes are TRBV7-7 and TRBJ2-1, with TRBD2 matching 8 bases. The length of the CDR3 is 17 residues. CDR1 and CDR2 (germline): SSHAT, FNYEAQ (reference sequence). The junction had 11 bases not matched to a gene; V was cut back by 5 bases and J by 2 bases.

This clonotype was observed a handful of times. The rearrangement joins TRBV5-1 to TRBJ2-7; 8 bases match TRBD2. The length of the CDR3 is 15 residues. Trimming took 3 bases from V and 3 from J; bases not matched to a gene: 8. Germline loops: CDR1 SGHRS, CDR2 YFSETQ. The CDR3 nucleotides read TGCGCCAGCAGCTCAGAGCGGGAGAGAGACTACGAGCAGTACTTC. Protein sequence: CASSSERERDYEQYF. The whole variable domain, filled in from reference TRBV5-1 and TRBJ2-7, reads KAGVTQTPRYLIKTRGQQVTLSCSPISGHRSVSWYQQTPGQGLQFLFEYFSETQRNKGNFPGRFSGRQFSNSRSEMNVSTLELGDSALYLCASSSERERDYEQYFGPGTRLTVT.

The chain recombines TRBV10-1 with TRBJ2-3; 8 nucleotides align to TRBD2. Germline CDR1 and CDR2: WNHNN and SYGVQD (reference sequence). V lost 2 bases and J lost 3; bases outside the gene matches: 7. This CDR3 has 16 amino acids. The CDR3: CASSEVLGGRTDTQYF. The CDR3 DNA sequence: TGCGCCAGCAGTGAGGTTTTGGGCGGGAGGACAGATACGCAGTATTTT.

The table lists this clonotype with a few counts. The chain carries TRBV6-1 and TRBJ2-7, with 12 positions matching TRBD2. Losses at the gene ends were 6 bases for V and 4 bases for J; bases not matched to a gene: 16. In germline, CDR1 is MNHNS, CDR2 SASEGT. CDR3 length equals 18 residues. The CDR3 bases are TGTGCCAGCAGCCCAGGACTAGCGGGATTAAGTTCTTCGTACGAGCAGTACTTC. Amino acids: CASSPGLAGLSSSYEQYF.

This clonotype has ten or more counts. The DNA of the CDR3 is TGTGCCAGCAGTAGGACAGAAAACACCGGGGAGCTGTTTTTT. It codes for CASSRTENTGELFF. The chain recombines TRBV12-3 or TRBV12-4 with TRBJ2-2; TRBD1 might be the D (6 bases). The CDR3 runs 14 residues. Trimming took 5 bases from V and 2 from J, leaving 9 bases between them.

The chain has TRBV12-3 or TRBV12-4 and TRBJ2-5; 8 bases align to TRBD1. This CDR3 region has 15 residues. The ends lost 3 bases at V and 7 bases at J; junction bases unmatched: 10. The CDR3, as DNA: TGTGCCAGCAGTTTGGTGGTCAGGGGGCGAGGGACCCAGTACTTC. Translating it yields CASSLVVRGRGTQYF.

This chain connects TRBV10-3 to TRBJ2-7; TRBD1 is a possible D gene (5 bases). The length of the CDR3 is 16 residues. The germline gives CDR1 ENHRY, CDR2 SYGVKD. V was trimmed by 0 bases and J by 4 bases, leaving 16 bases between them. CDR3 sequence (DNA): TGTGCCATCAGTGAGTCTTTAGGGAAGGGGCAATACGAGCAGTACGTC. Protein sequence: CAISESLGKGQYEQYV.

This rearrangement joins TRBV9 to TRBJ2-7; D remains unclear. This CDR3 has 14 residues. Trimming stripped 4 bases from V and 0 bases from J, with 11 bases between. Per the germline V gene, CDR1 is SGDLS and CDR2 is YYNGEE. CDR3 in amino acids: CASSPIDVSYEQYF. CDR3 coding DNA: TGTGCCAGCAGCCCAATCGACGTCTCCTACGAGCAGTACTTC.

This clonotype showed up just a few times. This rearrangement joins TRBV9 to TRBJ2-5; possibly TRBD1 for D (6 bases). Deletions cut 3 bases from V and 2 bases from J, with 11 bases between. The CDR3 loop spans 14 amino acids. CDR1 and CDR2 from the germline V gene are SGDLS and YYNGEE. The DNA for the CDR3 is TGTGCCAGCAGCGCGGGACAAATACAAGAGACCCAGTACTTC. It codes for CASSAGQIQETQYF.

V and J are TRBV25-1 and TRBJ1-5; tentatively, D is TRBD1 (5 bases). Germline V gene sequence: CDR1 MGHDK, CDR2 SYGVNS. V was clipped by 4 bases and J by 3 bases, with 13 bases between them. This CDR3 contains 15 residues. CDR3 protein: CASSAERGDNQPQHF. CDR3 nucleotide sequence: TGTGCCAGCAGTGCTGAGAGGGGAGACAATCAGCCCCAGCATTTT.

This clonotype was recorded at least ten times. The genes are TRBV5-1 and TRBJ1-1; D gene ambiguous. Germline V CDR1 and CDR2: SGHRS, YFSETQ. Between the trimmed V and J ends, which lost 3 bases and 3 bases, there was a span of 15 bases. The CDR3 length is 15 residues. The CDR3 DNA is TGCGCCAGCAGCTCACTTTTGAGACCGGACACTGAAGCTTTCTTT. Protein: CASSSLLRPDTEAFF.

This clonotype was found a few times. CDR3 residues: CASSLTQDFSYEQYF. The CDR3 nucleotides read TGCGCCAGCAGCCTCACTCAGGACTTCTCCTACGAGCAGTACTTC. The rearrangement links TRBV4-1 to TRBJ2-7; maybe TRBD2 (5 bases). V shed 4 bases and J shed 0 bases, with 13 bases lying between them. CDR1 is MGHRA, CDR2 YSYEKL, per germline. This CDR3 is 15 amino acids long.

This clonotype has more than one count but fewer than ten. The CDR3 region is CASIARVTDTQYF. As DNA, the CDR3 is TGTGCCAGCATTGCTAGAGTCACAGATACGCAGTATTTT. The V call is TRBV12-3 or TRBV12-4, the J call TRBJ2-3; D unclear. CDR3 length equals 13 residues. Trimming took 7 bases from V and 2 from J, leaving 10 bases between them.

At least ten counts were recorded for this clonotype. The chain is built from TRBV28 and TRBJ1-4, with D maybe TRBD1 (6 bases). In germline, CDR1 is MDHEN, CDR2 SYDVKM. V shed 8 bases and J shed 3 bases, with 10 bases lying between them. The CDR3 contains 13 residues. The CDR3 here is CASGGQPNEKLFF. In DNA, the CDR3 is TGTGCCAGCGGCGGACAGCCTAATGAAAAACTGTTTTTT.

In its sample, this clonotype was seen a few times. This rearrangement joins TRBV7-6 to TRBJ1-2; D may be TRBD1 (6 bases). Germline V CDR1 and CDR2: SGHVS, FNYEAQ. The length of the CDR3 is 13 residues. V was trimmed by 2 bases and J by 9 bases, leaving 13 bases between them. CDR3 coding DNA: TGTGCCAGCAGCTTATCAGGGGCTTATAGCTACACCTTC. It codes for CASSLSGAYSYTF.

The gene calls are TRBV24-1 and TRBJ2-2; possible D gene TRBD2, 7 bases. Trimming took off 9 bases at V and 0 bases at J, with 28 bases between the two ends. Germline V lookup: CDR1 KGHDR, CDR2 SFDVKD. This CDR3 has 20 residues. This chain's CDR3 is CATSHTEGGGVAANTGELFF. The DNA of the CDR3 is TGTGCCACCTCCCACACCGAAGGGGGAGGGGTAGCTGCGAACACCGGGGAGCTGTTTTTT.

The genes are TRBV29-1 and TRBJ2-2; no clear D. Germline-derived CDR1 and CDR2 are SQVTM and ANQGSEA. The CDR3 totals 16 residues. The V and J ends lost 0 bases and 6 bases respectively, with 17 bases between them. CDR3 bases: TGCAGCGTTGAAGACCTGTACGAGAGTAGTCCCGGGGAGCTGTTTTTT. Translated, it gives CSVEDLYESSPGELFF.

This clonotype came up a few times. The V call is TRBV15, the J call TRBJ2-1; possibly TRBD1 for D (6 bases). V shed 1 base and J shed 10 bases, with 14 bases lying between them. Germline CDR1 is LNHNV and CDR2 is YYDKDF (reference sequence). This CDR3 region has 14 residues. CDR3 in amino acids: CATSRGDISGEQFF. In nucleotides, the CDR3 is TGTGCCACCAGCAGAGGGGACATCTCAGGAGAGCAGTTCTTC.

At least ten counts were recorded for this clonotype. The genes are TRBV12-3 or TRBV12-4 and TRBJ1-6; perhaps TRBD1 as D (6 bases). The CDR3 sequence is 17 residues long. Trimming took 2 bases from V and 1 from J, leaving 12 bases between them. The CDR3 region is CASSLNRVASYNSPLHF. In DNA form, the CDR3 reads TGTGCCAGCAGTTTAAACAGGGTAGCTTCCTATAATTCACCCCTCCACTTT.

V and J are TRBV10-1 and TRBJ2-3, with D tentatively TRBD2 (5 bases). Looked up from germline, CDR1 is WNHNN and CDR2 is SYGVQD (reference sequence). The CDR3 runs to 14 residues. V dropped 3 bases and J dropped 6 bases, with 13 bases sitting between them. The CDR3 protein is CASSDQPSGDTQYF. The CDR3 nucleotides read TGCGCCAGCAGTGATCAACCGTCGGGGGATACGCAGTATTTT.

At least ten counts were recorded for this clonotype. This sequence joins TRBV28 and TRBJ2-1; no definite D call. V dropped 5 bases and J dropped 0 bases, with 11 bases sitting between them. This CDR3 contains 15 residues. Germline CDR1 reads MDHEN; CDR2 reads SYDVKM. As DNA, the CDR3 is TGTGCCAGCAGTCCCTCCGGGCGCTCCTACAATGAGCAGTTCTTC. Its translation: CASSPSGRSYNEQFF.

This clonotype was seen ten or more times. The rearrangement joins TRBV3-1 to TRBJ2-1; tentatively, D is TRBD1 (7 bases). Looked up from germline, CDR1 is LGHDT and CDR2 is YNNKEL (reference sequence). V was trimmed by 1 base and J by 8 bases, leaving 15 bases between them. The length of the CDR3 is 15 residues. This CDR3 reads CASSQAGGKGYEQFF. CDR3 sequence (DNA): TGTGCCAGCAGCCAAGCAGGGGGGAAGGGATATGAGCAGTTCTTC.

CDR3 amino acids: CSAKGTGGPTDTQYF. CDR3 sequence (DNA): TGCAGCGCTAAGGGGACAGGGGGTCCCACAGATACGCAGTATTTT. The chain combines TRBV29-1 with TRBJ2-3, with 11 nucleotides matching TRBD1. Germline-derived CDR1 and CDR2 are SQVTM and ANQGSEA. Trimming at V came to 7 bases and at J to 2 bases, leaving 8 bases not matched to a gene. CDR3 length: 15 amino acids.

V is TRBV12-3 or TRBV12-4 and J is TRBJ2-1; D is possibly TRBD1 (6 bases). V was pared by 6 bases and J by 8 bases, with 14 bases between. The CDR3 has 13 residues. Here the CDR3 reads CASRTNQGYEQFF. The CDR3 coding sequence is TGTGCCAGCAGGACTAATCAGGGGTATGAGCAGTTCTTC.

V and J are TRBV20-1 and TRBJ1-2; D unclear. The CDR3 has 11 amino acids. In germline, CDR1 is DFQATT, CDR2 SNEGSKA (reference sequence). Trimming stripped 5 bases from V and 6 bases from J, with 10 bases between. DNA of the CDR3: TGCAGTGCTCGTGGACTCGATGGCTACACCTTC. Its translation: CSARGLDGYTF.

Only a few counts were recorded for this clonotype. The V and J genes are TRBV6-2 or TRBV6-3 and TRBJ2-1, with D possibly TRBD2 on 6 matching bases. CDR1 is MNHEY, CDR2 SVGEGT, per germline. V was trimmed by 7 bases and J by 6 bases, leaving 16 bases between them. The CDR3 covers 14 residues. CDR3 amino acids: CASNGGGLSNEQFF. CDR3 sequence (DNA): TGTGCCAGCAATGGGGGAGGTTTGTCCAATGAGCAGTTCTTC.

This clonotype was seen at least ten times. This sequence joins TRBV28 and TRBJ2-7, with D unresolved. V gave up 3 bases and J gave up 0 bases, with 9 bases separating them. Per the germline V gene, CDR1 is MDHEN and CDR2 is SYDVKM. The CDR3 runs 14 residues. This CDR3 is CASSFYPGSYEQYF. The CDR3 nucleotides read TGTGCCAGCAGTTTTTATCCAGGCTCCTACGAGCAGTACTTC.